This T cell receptor beta chain emerged from a study of shared clonotypes between healthy human individuals (TCRdb year 2020). About the investigation overall: The cohort included three men and two women between 18 and 49 years of age. Different laboratories and diverse techniques were used to prepare libraries and sequence TCR repertoires, to increase sequencing depth and limit assay-specific biases. To estimate repertoire size and how much clonotypes are shared between individuals, the study performed deep sequencing of blood TCR repertoires from 4 to 6 healthy adults. For each donor, CD4 naive and CD4 memory were each given three plates, CD8 naive was given two plates, and CD8 memory was given one plate. Leukapheresis yielded between about 0.9 and 9 billion PBMCs per donor. Broad study findings and their caveats: Larger estimated clonotype richness was generally found for naive subsets than for memory subsets. Sampling was restricted to blood, and TCR repertoires in tissue are likely to differ from TCR repertoires in blood. Higher generation probabilities were observed for clonotypes shared by all four sorted-subset donors than for non-shared clonotypes. When several donors were compared, the shared fraction of clonotypes was about 5.2% for naive CD4, approximately 3.3% for naive CD8, 2.3% for memory CD4, and 0.4% for memory CD8. Pairwise subsampling indicated that sequencing depth was expected to affect the degree of clonotype sharing among donors. The genetic and exposure-history diversity represented was limited by the small number of donors. Even with the large sequencing depth, rarefaction of the sorted-subset datasets indicated that sequencing was incomplete.

Inclusive of the bounding cysteine and phenylalanine, the CDR3 is 13 residues long. The entry retains the CDR3 DNA only, 39 bases that are in frame from base 1. Deletion took 9 bases off V and 3 bases off J, with a span of 12 bases between the germline ends. The germline V gene sets CDR1 to MNHEY and CDR2 to SVGAGI. Using the deep immunoSEQ assay, TCR CDR3 regions were amplified from genomic DNA by multiplex PCR. Extracted genomic DNA from each cell subset was distributed evenly across all wells of several immunoSEQ 96-well plates, and each plate was treated as a replicate. For sorted subsets, around 200 ng genomic DNA, equal to tens of thousands of T cell genomes, was loaded into each replicate PCR. Purified libraries were measured with a Qubit 3.0 fluorometer, size-checked on a Bioanalyzer 2100, and measured again with the KAPA Library Quantification kit. A separate single-read 150-cycle Illumina NextSeq 550 flow cell was used to sequence each immunoSEQ 96-well plate. Concerning the study's data processing: Because only junctional sequences without quality scores were contained in the immunoSEQ output, filtering matching that applied to full-length reads could not be performed. To assign V/J genes and CDR3, sequences were annotated against IMGT germline references using PyIR, a Python wrapper for IgBLAST v1.9. Any read was removed if the V/J assignment was weak (E-value above 1e-6), the CDR3 was missing, or the read contained stop codons, out-of-frame junctions, or ambiguous translated residues. V3J clonotypes were defined as sequences sharing the same inferred V gene, J gene, and CDR3 amino acid sequence. The percentage overlap between two repertoires was calculated by dividing the number of shared unique clonotypes by the size of the smaller repertoire. RTK rarefaction, the Chao1 estimator, and Recon v2.1 estimates of unobserved clonotypes were used to assess repertoire richness. Generation probabilities were computed with OLGA for all TCRbeta clonotypes obtained by the gDNA method from several donors. TCRdb's version of the immuneACCESS table is confined to in-frame rearrangements and falls short of the full clone set. An unresolved V gene accounts for under half of the shortfall where checked; the remainder is of unknown origin. V, J and clone size reflect that table, while D and trimming were determined from the DNA. Counted in this sample were 550,000 to 700,000 clones; about three quarters of them appeared once. More than 1.5% of the sample is held by the ten biggest clonotypes.

Healthy HIV-negative adults with no recently reported acute infections or vaccinations were included as donors. Only Caucasian adults living in Nashville, Tennessee, USA were represented among the donors. CD4+ T cells were enriched by magnetic negative selection; naive cells were then positively selected on CD45RA, and the negative fraction formed the memory subset. Blood was obtained by leukapheresis, after which PBMCs were separated by Ficoll-Histopaque density gradient centrifugation and cryopreserved in liquid nitrogen vapor phase. Purity and quantity of every magnetically sorted T cell population were checked by analytical flow cytometry. Each sorted fraction had its genomic DNA isolated and then quantified by UV absorbance on a Nanodrop 2000c. Details on this clone: It lacks a known antigen. No much larger clone exists at a distance of one base, and base qualities are not known.

Recombination linked TRBV6-5 to TRBJ2-1; the D gene is perhaps TRBD2, from 6 matching bases. Sequencing was carried out using memory CD4+ T cells sorted from blood. The intended sense of this specimen's cell subset or site label: CD45RA-negative fraction. The receptor's source is a woman aged 25 to 39 in good health. The nucleotide sequence is TGTGCCAGTTCGGACTATCTCTACAATGAGCAGTTCTTC. This codes for CASSDYLYNEQFF.